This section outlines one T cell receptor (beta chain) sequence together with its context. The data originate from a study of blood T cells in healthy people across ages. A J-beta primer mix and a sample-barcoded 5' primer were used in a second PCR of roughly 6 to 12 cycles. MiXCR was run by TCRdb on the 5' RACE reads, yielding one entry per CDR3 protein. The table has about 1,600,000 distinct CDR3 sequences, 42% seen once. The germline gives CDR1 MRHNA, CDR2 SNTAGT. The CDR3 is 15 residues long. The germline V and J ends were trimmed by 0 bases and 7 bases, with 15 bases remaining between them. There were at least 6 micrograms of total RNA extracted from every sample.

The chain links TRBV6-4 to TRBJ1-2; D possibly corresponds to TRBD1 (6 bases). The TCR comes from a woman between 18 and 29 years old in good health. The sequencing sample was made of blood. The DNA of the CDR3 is TGTGCCAGCAGTGACTCGGGCAGGGGAATGTCTGGCTACACCTTC. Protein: CASSDSGRGMSGYTF.